Shown below are 18 T cell receptor beta chains from a single sample sequenced in a study of radiotherapy plus CTLA-4 blockade in lung cancer (dated by TCRdb to about 2018). Library preparation was by the immunoSEQ multiplex PCR assay. Sourced from immuneACCESS, this table was stored by TCRdb with only in-frame sequences that have V and J called. A share of the clones is absent; for the studies checked, an unresolved V gene accounts for under half, and the remainder has no known explanation. The sample table records approximately 95,000 clones; 80% to 85% of these occur just once. The ten largest clones add up to around 3.7% of the sample. The material was peripheral blood, obtained from a patient treated with radiotherapy plus ipilimumab. Receptor source: a human donor with non-small cell lung cancer who had a partial response to radiotherapy plus ipilimumab.

This chain links TRBV18 with TRBJ2-7; D may be TRBD1 (5 bases). Trimming took off 1 base at V and 5 bases at J, with 15 bases between the two ends. Germline CDR1 is KGHSH and CDR2 is LQKENI. The CDR3 totals 15 residues. The CDR3 sequence is CASSPLAGNQNEQYF. The CDR3 nucleotides are TGTGCCAGCTCACCACTGGCAGGGAATCAGAACGAGCAGTACTTC.

This sequence joins TRBV25-1 and TRBJ2-3; D is perhaps TRBD1 (5 bases). The CDR3 contains 15 residues. V lost 2 bases to trimming and J lost 0 bases, with 9 bases between them. Per germline, CDR1 MGHDK and CDR2 SYGVNS. CDR3 region: CASSERTLSTDTQYF. CDR3 sequence (DNA): TGTGCCAGCAGTGAACGGACACTTAGCACAGATACGCAGTATTTT.

The rearrangement uses TRBV30 and TRBJ2-1, with TRBD2 matching 8 bases. With 5 bases clipped from V and 8 bases from J, the junction kept 11 bases outside the gene matches. The CDR3 consists of 14 residues. Germline lookup yields CDR1 GTSNPN and CDR2 SVGIG (reference sequence). Written as DNA, the CDR3 is TGTGCCTGGGCTGTAGGGACTAGTAGCGATGAGCAGTTCTTC. This gives the protein CAWAVGTSSDEQFF. The entire variable domain, with the rest obtained from reference TRBV30 and TRBJ2-1, is as follows: SQTIHQWPATLVQPVGSPLSLECTVEGTSNPNLYWYRQAAGRGLQLLFYSVGIGQISSEVPQNLSASRPQDRQFILSSKKLLLSDSGFYLCAWAVGTSSDEQFFGPGTRLTVL.

This chain connects TRBV29-1 to TRBJ1-1; unclear D gene. The CDR3 consists of 14 residues. V gave up 4 bases and J gave up 2 bases, with 14 bases separating them. CDR1 and CDR2 from the germline V gene are SQVTM and ANQGSEA. The CDR3 loop is CSVARSAGNTEAFF. The CDR3 nucleotides are TGCAGCGTTGCCCGATCCGCCGGTAACACTGAAGCTTTCTTT.

The chain combines TRBV7-2 with TRBJ1-2; D call uncertain. Trimming removed 0 bases at V and 7 bases at J, with 6 bases between. The CDR3 is made up of 12 amino acids. Germline lookup yields CDR1 SGHTA and CDR2 FQGNSA. In DNA form, the CDR3 reads TGTGCCAGCAGCTTAGCTTCTCTTGGCTACACCTTC. Its protein is CASSLASLGYTF.

This chain joins TRBV5-1 and TRBJ2-5, with TRBD1 matching 7 bases. The J call is doubtful: the DNA matches TRBJ2-7 better. There are 14 residues in the CDR3. CDR1 SGHRS and CDR2 YFSETQ come from the germline V gene. DNA for the CDR3: TGCGCCAGCAGCTTGGAGGGACAGCTCTACGAGCAGTACTTC. This gives the protein CASSLEGQLYEQYF.

V and J are TRBV5-1 and TRBJ2-7; weak D call: TRBD1 (6 bases). V was trimmed by 0 bases and J by 6 bases, leaving 13 bases between them. There are 14 residues in the CDR3. Looked up from germline, CDR1 is SGHRS and CDR2 is YFSETQ. CDR3 in DNA: TGCGCCAGCAGCTTGGGCGCCAAGGGGGTCGAGCAGTACTTC. It translates to CASSLGAKGVEQYF.

The genes are TRBV7-9 and TRBJ2-1; TRBD2 agrees at 11 bases. Germline V gene data show CDR1 as SEHNR and CDR2 as FQNEAQ (reference sequence). CDR3 length: 17 residues. The V segment lost 1 base and the J segment 8 bases; nucleotides outside the gene matches: 10. CDR3 residues: CASSLENGLAGGYEQFF. Here the CDR3 DNA reads TGTGCCAGCAGCTTAGAGAATGGGCTAGCGGGAGGTTATGAGCAGTTCTTC.

A single count supports this clone. The V and J genes are TRBV18 and TRBJ2-2; TRBD2 matches 9 bases. The trim removed 6 bases at V and 7 bases at J, leaving 12 bases unmatched. Germline assignment: CDR1 KGHSH and CDR2 LQKENI. CDR3 length equals 16 residues. The CDR3 DNA reads TGTGCCAGCTCCCCCGCACGCGGGAGGGCCGGCGGGGAGCTGTTTTTT. As protein: CASSPARGRAGGELFF.

Notes on this clone: Other DNA sequences in the same sample also yield this CDR3. The CDR3 spells CAWSGQGGEQYF. The CDR3 coding sequence is TGTGCCTGGAGCGGACAGGGAGGAGAGCAGTACTTC. The chain employs TRBV30 and TRBJ2-7, with 8 positions matching TRBD1. Germline V lookup: CDR1 GTSNPN, CDR2 SVGIG (reference sequence). The V gene end was trimmed by 3 bases and the J gene end by 7 bases; junction bases not matched to a gene: 5. This CDR3 contains 12 residues.

V gene TRBV5-1 combines with J gene TRBJ2-7; D is perhaps TRBD1 (6 bases). The ends were cut back, 6 bases at V and 2 bases at J, with 18 bases in the middle. CDR1 and CDR2 (germline): SGHRS, YFSETQ. The CDR3 length is 15 residues. CDR3 sequence reads: CASTTSQGPAYEQYF. Written as DNA, the CDR3 is TGCGCCAGCACCACCTCACAGGGTCCGGCCTACGAGCAGTACTTC.

V is TRBV29-1 and J is TRBJ1-4; a possible D gene is TRBD1 (6 bases). CDR3 length equals 14 residues. CDR1 SQVTM and CDR2 ANQGSEA come from the germline V gene. The ends were cut back, 4 bases at V and 5 bases at J, with 14 bases in the middle. The chain's CDR3 is CSVAPGHINEKLFF. As DNA, the CDR3 is TGCAGCGTTGCCCCGGGACACATAAATGAAAAACTGTTTTTT.

Regarding this clone: The same CDR3 can be traced to other DNA sequences in this sample. This chain connects TRBV7-2 to TRBJ2-1, with a tentative D call TRBD2 (5 bases). Germline CDR1 is SGHTA and CDR2 is FQGNSA. Trimming shortened V by 5 bases and J by 7 bases, and 15 bases separated the two germline ends. The CDR3 totals 14 residues. CDR3: CASSPGLGYNEQFF. The CDR3 DNA is TGTGCCAGCAGCCCAGGACTGGGTTATAATGAGCAGTTCTTC.

The J gene is TRBJ1-2, the V gene TRBV6-5, with D possibly matching TRBD1 (5 bases). Trimming left V 2 bases short and J 8 bases short, with 15 bases between. CDR1 is MNHEY, CDR2 SVGAGI, per germline. The CDR3 covers 14 residues. The CDR3 region has the DNA TGTGCCAGCAGTTACCGGGACGGGAGCGGAGGCTACACCTTC. Translating it yields CASSYRDGSGGYTF.

This chain joins TRBV27 and TRBJ1-5; no clear D gene. The CDR3 covers 15 residues. The V gene lost 5 bases and the J gene lost 3 bases, with 14 bases spanning the gap. CDR1 MNHEY and CDR2 SMNVEV come from the germline V gene (reference sequence). The CDR3 protein is CASSELDGNNQPQHF. The CDR3 region has the DNA TGTGCCAGCAGTGAACTAGACGGAAACAATCAGCCCCAGCATTTT.

Written as DNA, the CDR3 is TGCGCCAGCAGCTTGGGATTAGCGGGTAATTACAATGAGCAGTTCTTC. As protein: CASSLGLAGNYNEQFF. This chain connects TRBV5-1 to TRBJ2-1; 7 bases line up with TRBD2. The J segment lost 4 bases and the V segment lost 0 bases, leaving 7 bases of the junction unmatched. Germline assignment: CDR1 SGHRS and CDR2 YFSETQ. The length of the CDR3 is 16 residues.

This chain uses TRBV28 with TRBJ2-7; D not certain. The V gene's germline CDR1 is MDHEN and CDR2 SYDVKM. Trimming shortened V by 2 bases and J by 4 bases, and 6 bases separated the two germline ends. This CDR3 has 12 amino acids. CDR3 loop: CASSLHSYEQYF. CDR3 sequence (DNA): TGTGCCAGCAGTTTACACTCGTACGAGCAGTACTTC.

The gene calls are TRBV4-2 and TRBJ2-5; 9 bases are a match to TRBD2. The CDR3 length is 13 residues. V shed 0 bases, J shed 12 bases, and the junction held 5 bases outside the gene matches. CDR1 is LGHNA, CDR2 YNFKEQ, per germline. Written as DNA, the CDR3 is TGTGCCAGCAGCCAAGATCTAGCGGGGCAGGAGTACTTC. Translating gives CASSQDLAGQEYF.